These 31 T cell receptor beta chains came from one sample sequenced in a study of beta chain features in type 1 diabetes. Isolated RNA was reverse transcribed in full, so expressed TCRB transcripts were sequenced. TCRdb's copy holds only in-frame clones and misses some; the assay was immunoSEQ multiplex PCR. The table has hundreds of thousands of clones, approximately 15% seen once. The sequencing input was naive CD4+ T cells from blood. All receptors come from a man aged 25-45 years in good health.

In its sample, this clone was seen a few times. V usage is TRBV19 and J usage is TRBJ2-7; 9 nucleotides line up with TRBD1. This CDR3 has 14 residues. V gave up 4 bases and J gave up 5 bases; unmatched junction bases: 6. Per germline, CDR1 LNHDA and CDR2 SQIVND (reference sequence). DNA for the CDR3: TGTGCCAGTAGTACCCGGGACAGGGTCAACGAGCAGTACGTC. Translation: CASSTRDRVNEQYV.

This rearrangement joins TRBV7-2 to TRBJ2-7; no reliable D call. CDR1 is SGHTA and CDR2 is FQGNSA in the germline V gene. This CDR3 spans 13 amino acids. The V end lost 3 bases, the J end lost 2 bases, and 8 bases lay between the germline ends. CDR3 nucleotides: TGTGCCAGCAGCTTCAGTTCAGCCTACGAGCAGTACTTC. Residues: CASSFSSAYEQYF.

This clone was counted between two and nine times. This chain joins TRBV2 and TRBJ2-1; maybe TRBD2 (6 bases). The CDR3 is 17 amino acids. The V gene's germline CDR1 is SNHLY and CDR2 FYNNEI. The germline V and J ends were trimmed by 2 bases and 1 base, with 15 bases remaining between them. The CDR3 coding sequence is TGTGCCAGCAGTGAAATAGTCAGGAGGGTGTCCTACAATGAGCAGTTCTTC. It codes for CASSEIVRRVSYNEQFF.

The chain carries TRBV25-1 and TRBJ1-6, with 7 bases matching TRBD1. The CDR3 covers 13 residues. The J segment lost 7 bases and the V segment lost 4 bases, leaving 1 base of the junction unmatched. The V gene's germline CDR1 is MGHDK and CDR2 SYGVNS. The CDR3: CASSGQGNSPLHF. The CDR3 DNA reads as TGTGCCAGCAGTGGACAGGGCAATTCACCCCTCCACTTT.

The V gene is TRBV5-1, the J gene TRBJ2-4; 7 positions match TRBD1. The V and J ends lost 4 bases and 0 bases, in that order; junction bases with no gene match: 10. There are 17 residues in the CDR3. CDR1 and CDR2 (germline): SGHRS, YFSETQ. The CDR3 region has the DNA TGCGCCAGCAGCCACCGGGGACAGTCGCTAGCCAAAAACATTCAGTACTTC. This encodes CASSHRGQSLAKNIQYF.

This clone was seen a handful of times. The V and J genes are TRBV7-2 and TRBJ2-3, with 8 bases aligning to TRBD1. The J segment lost 5 bases and the V segment lost 4 bases, leaving 8 bases of the junction unmatched. CDR1 is SGHTA and CDR2 is FQGNSA in the germline V gene. The CDR3 has 15 amino acids. The CDR3 spells CASSSPGGGGDTQYF. Here the CDR3 DNA reads TGTGCCAGCAGCTCCCCAGGGGGCGGCGGAGATACGCAGTATTTT.

The sample holds a few counts of this clone. The V gene is TRBV19, the J gene TRBJ2-1, with 7 bases aligning to TRBD2. This CDR3 comprises 14 residues. Trimming took 7 bases from V and 0 from J; bases not matched to a gene: 3. The germline CDR1 and CDR2 sequences are LNHDA and SQIVND (reference sequence). CDR3 region: CASTRDYSYNEQFF. For the CDR3, the DNA is TGTGCCAGTACTCGGGACTACTCCTACAATGAGCAGTTCTTC.

The chain is built from TRBV25-1 and TRBJ2-7, with a weak D call TRBD1 (6 bases). CDR3 length: 14 amino acids. Germline V CDR1 and CDR2: MGHDK, SYGVNS. The V end was cut by 4 bases, the J end by 1 base, with 11 bases between. The CDR3 is CASSARTVSYEQYF. DNA of the CDR3: TGTGCCAGCAGTGCTCGGACAGTTTCCTACGAGCAGTACTTC.

This clone has a handful of counts. The chain couples TRBV11-2 to TRBJ2-7; D is ambiguous. CDR1 is SGHAT, CDR2 FQNNGV, per germline. This CDR3 is built from 13 residues. Trimming removed 1 base from V and 3 bases from J, with 7 bases in between. This chain's CDR3 is CASSLGGNYEQYF. Written as DNA, the CDR3 is TGTGCCAGCAGCTTAGGCGGCAACTACGAGCAGTACTTC.

This clone came up a few times. This chain uses TRBV7-2 with TRBJ2-7; 7 bases align to TRBD2. The CDR3 spans 13 residues. The ends lost 7 bases at V and 6 bases at J; junction bases unmatched: 9. Germline lookup yields CDR1 SGHTA and CDR2 FQGNSA. The CDR3: CASTRDYLSEQYV. The CDR3 DNA follows: TGTGCCAGCACCAGGGACTACCTTTCCGAGCAGTACGTC.

This clone was seen ten or more times. The CDR3 DNA reads TGTGCCAGTGGAGTAGCGGGGGGCGGTGAGACCCAGTACTTC. Amino acid sequence: CASGVAGGGETQYF. The chain couples TRBV25-1 to TRBJ2-5, with 10 bases aligning to TRBD2. V trimming: 9 bases; J trimming: 5 bases; junction bases outside the gene matches: 9. This CDR3 comprises 14 residues. Germline CDR1 MGHDK, CDR2 SYGVNS.

This clone was detected a few times. V and J are TRBV9 and TRBJ2-1; D unclear. The germline gives CDR1 SGDLS, CDR2 YYNGEE. V lost 0 bases to trimming and J lost 4 bases, with 5 bases between them. This CDR3 has 13 amino acids. The CDR3 spells CASSVARYNEQFF. The CDR3 DNA is TGTGCCAGCAGCGTAGCTCGTTACAATGAGCAGTTCTTC.

A remark on this clone: No DNA is shown, since the ends of the CDR3 on it are uncertain; the CDR3 is the one TCRdb lists. This chain uses TRBV29-1 with TRBJ1-1. Termini included, the CDR3 measures 11 amino acids. Germline CDR1 SQVTM, CDR2 ANQGSEA. The CDR3 is CSVGYGTETFF.

This clone has just a few counts. The V gene is TRBV5-1, the J gene TRBJ2-7; 10 bases are shared with TRBD2. The germline V gene has CDR1 SGHRS and CDR2 YFSETQ. This CDR3 is built from 16 residues. V shed 4 bases and J 4 bases; nucleotides not matched to a gene: 11. The CDR3 here is CASSHPGASGSYEQYV. CDR3 nucleotide sequence: TGCGCCAGCAGCCACCCGGGGGCTAGCGGGAGTTACGAGCAGTACGTC.

In its sample, this clone was seen many times. This chain connects TRBV10-3 to TRBJ2-7; TRBD2 agrees at 12 bases. The trim removed 0 bases at V and 4 bases at J, leaving 4 bases unmatched. In germline, CDR1 is ENHRY, CDR2 SYGVKD. The CDR3 contains 16 residues. The CDR3 protein is CAISESQTSGSYEQYV. The CDR3 DNA reads as TGTGCCATCAGTGAGTCGCAGACTAGCGGGAGTTACGAGCAGTACGTC.

The rearrangement joins TRBV11-2 to TRBJ2-5, with D unclear. The CDR3 has 15 residues. The V gene lost 3 bases and the J gene lost 0 bases, with 11 bases spanning the gap. CDR1 and CDR2 (germline): SGHAT, FQNNGV. The CDR3 is CASSFDNGNQETQYF. As DNA, the CDR3 is TGTGCCAGCAGCTTCGATAACGGCAACCAAGAGACCCAGTACTTC.

The chain recombines TRBV28 with TRBJ2-6; 8 nucleotides match TRBD2. CDR1 and CDR2 (germline): MDHEN, SYDVKM. This CDR3 is built from 16 residues. The trim removed 8 bases at V and 1 base at J, leaving 7 bases unmatched. The CDR3 coding sequence is TGTGCCAGCGCGTTAGCGGGAATATCTGGGGCCAACGTCCTGACTTTC. It codes for CASALAGISGANVLTF.

This clone showed up just a few times. The genes are TRBV15 and TRBJ2-1; D may be TRBD1 or TRBD2 (5 bases each). CDR3 size: 20 residues. Germline loops: CDR1 LNHNV, CDR2 YYDKDF (reference sequence). V lost 5 bases and J 4 bases, leaving 30 bases between the germline ends. The CDR3 nucleotides read TGTGCCACCAGCCGGCGACAGCCCGGACGGGGCCCAGAGGTGTACAATGAGCAGTTCTTC. Amino acids: CATSRRQPGRGPEVYNEQFF.

This chain joins TRBV7-2 and TRBJ2-1; D is ambiguous. Trimming removed 4 bases from V and 6 bases from J, with 10 bases in between. CDR3 length equals 13 residues. Per germline, CDR1 SGHTA and CDR2 FQGNSA. The CDR3 DNA reads TGTGCCAGCAGCTCACTTAGTTCCAATGAGCAGTTCTTC. Translating gives CASSSLSSNEQFF.

The V and J genes are TRBV19 and TRBJ2-3; D is possibly TRBD2 (5 bases). The CDR3 totals 14 residues. Germline-derived CDR1 and CDR2 are LNHDA and SQIVND (reference sequence). The ends were cut back, 6 bases at V and 9 bases at J, with 19 bases in the middle. This CDR3 is CASRNGRGSGTQYF. The CDR3 DNA sequence: TGTGCCAGTAGGAATGGGAGAGGCTCCGGAACGCAGTATTTT.

The chain is built from TRBV2 and TRBJ2-4; D unclear. Germline assignment: CDR1 SNHLY and CDR2 FYNNEI. The CDR3 runs to 13 residues. The ends were cut back, 7 bases at V and 2 bases at J, with 9 bases in the middle. The CDR3 DNA is TGTGCCAGCAAAGACGCTACCAAAAACATTCAGTACTTC. This codes for CASKDATKNIQYF.

The chain combines TRBV30 with TRBJ1-1; 10 nucleotides align to TRBD1. V dropped 0 bases and J dropped 11; count of bases not matched to a gene: 12. The CDR3 has 15 residues. The germline CDR1 and CDR2 sequences are GTSNPN and SVGIG (reference sequence). In DNA, the CDR3 is TGTGCCTGGAGTGTGGGGACAGGGGTGGGTCCGGTGGCTTTCTTT. Translation: CAWSVGTGVGPVAFF. The complete variable domain, with remaining parts taken from reference TRBV30 and TRBJ1-1, reads SQTIHQWPATLVQPVGSPLSLECTVEGTSNPNLYWYRQAAGRGLQLLFYSVGIGQISSEVPQNLSASRPQDRQFILSSKKLLLSDSGFYLCAWSVGTGVGPVAFFGQGTRLTVV.

The chain joins TRBV6-5 to TRBJ1-5; 9 bases fit TRBD1. The germline V gene encodes CDR1 MNHEY and CDR2 SVGAGI. V was clipped by 5 bases and J by 5 bases; unmatched bases: 4. The CDR3 contains 14 residues. CDR3 nucleotide sequence: TGTGCCAGCAGTCAAGGGACAGGGTATCAGCCCCAGCATTTT. Its protein product is CASSQGTGYQPQHF.

The CDR3 DNA sequence: TGTGCCAGCAGCAAAGGTGTCCCAAAAGAGACCCAGTACTTC. This encodes CASSKGVPKETQYF. J is TRBJ2-5 and V is TRBV21-1; TRBD1, the D gene given by the table, was not confirmed from the DNA. TRBV21-1 is an annotated pseudogene. This CDR3 spans 14 amino acids.

In its sample, this clone was seen a few times. CDR3 in amino acids: CASGQGRTEAFF. CDR3 DNA: TGTGCCAGCGGTCAGGGGCGCACTGAAGCTTTCTTT. The V and J genes are TRBV7-2 and TRBJ1-1; D might be TRBD1 (6 bases). The length of the CDR3 is 12 residues. Germline assignment: CDR1 SGHTA and CDR2 FQGNSA. Trimming cost V 8 bases and J 4 bases, with 11 bases left between them.

The rearrangement uses TRBV6-5 and TRBJ2-3; D is unclear. The germline V and J ends were trimmed by 6 bases and 2 bases, with 3 bases remaining between them. This CDR3 region has 11 residues. CDR1 MNHEY and CDR2 SVGAGI come from the germline V gene. CDR3 coding DNA: TGTGCCAGCAGGGCCACAGATACGCAGTATTTT. Protein product: CASRATDTQYF.

This chain joins TRBV5-1 and TRBJ2-3; 7 bases align to TRBD2. J lost 4 bases, V lost 0 bases, and 5 bases had no gene match. The CDR3 runs to 15 residues. Germline V gives CDR1 SGHRS, CDR2 YFSETQ. The CDR3 bases are TGCGCCAGCAGCTTGGTGCGGGGGTCACCAGATACGCAGTATTTT. Its translation: CASSLVRGSPDTQYF.

This clone turned up a few times. This chain links TRBV14 with TRBJ1-1; 9 bases align to TRBD1. Germline V CDR1 and CDR2: SGHDN, FVKESK. The length of the CDR3 is 15 residues. The V and J ends lost 2 bases and 9 bases, in that order; junction bases with no gene match: 10. In DNA form, the CDR3 reads TGTGCCAGCAGCCAACACGTCCCGGGACAGGGACAAGCTTTCTTT. Translating it yields CASSQHVPGQGQAFF.

In this sample, this clone turned up a few times. Written as DNA, the CDR3 is TGTGCCAGCAGCGTACGGTATGAGCAGTTCTTC. This sequence encodes CASSVRYEQFF. This rearrangement joins TRBV5-6 to TRBJ2-1; D remains ambiguous. The CDR3 runs 11 residues. V gave up 4 bases and J gave up 8 bases, with 7 bases separating them. The V gene's germline CDR1 is SGHDT and CDR2 YYEEEE.

V and J are TRBV7-2 and TRBJ2-3; D gene ambiguous. The germline V and J ends were trimmed by 1 base and 1 base, with 9 bases remaining between them. The germline V gene has CDR1 SGHTA and CDR2 FQGNSA. The CDR3 contains 15 residues. CDR3 region: CASSLGRSGTDTQYF. The CDR3 DNA follows: TGTGCCAGCAGCTTAGGCAGGTCTGGCACAGATACGCAGTATTTT.

CDR3 nucleotides: TGTGCCAGCAGCTCAGACAGGACGCGAGGCACAGATACGCAGTATTTT. Residues: CASSSDRTRGTDTQYF. The chain is built from TRBV7-2 and TRBJ2-3; a possible D gene is TRBD1 (6 bases). With 4 bases removed from V and 1 base from J, the gap between germline ends came to 15 bases. The V gene's germline CDR1 is SGHTA and CDR2 FQGNSA. The CDR3 is made up of 16 amino acids.